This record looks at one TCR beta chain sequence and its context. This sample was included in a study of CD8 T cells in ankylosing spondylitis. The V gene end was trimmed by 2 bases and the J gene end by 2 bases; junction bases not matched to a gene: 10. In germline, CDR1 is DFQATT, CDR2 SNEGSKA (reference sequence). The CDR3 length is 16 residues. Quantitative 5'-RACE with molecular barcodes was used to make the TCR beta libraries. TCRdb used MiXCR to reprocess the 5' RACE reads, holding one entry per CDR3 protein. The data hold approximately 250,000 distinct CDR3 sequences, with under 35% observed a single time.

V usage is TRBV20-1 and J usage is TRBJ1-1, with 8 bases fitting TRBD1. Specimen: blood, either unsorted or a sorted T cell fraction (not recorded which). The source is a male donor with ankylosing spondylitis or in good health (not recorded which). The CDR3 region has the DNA TGCAGTGCTAGACGCCCCAGGGGGCAAGTAAACACTGAAGCTTTCTTT. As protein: CSARRPRGQVNTEAFF.